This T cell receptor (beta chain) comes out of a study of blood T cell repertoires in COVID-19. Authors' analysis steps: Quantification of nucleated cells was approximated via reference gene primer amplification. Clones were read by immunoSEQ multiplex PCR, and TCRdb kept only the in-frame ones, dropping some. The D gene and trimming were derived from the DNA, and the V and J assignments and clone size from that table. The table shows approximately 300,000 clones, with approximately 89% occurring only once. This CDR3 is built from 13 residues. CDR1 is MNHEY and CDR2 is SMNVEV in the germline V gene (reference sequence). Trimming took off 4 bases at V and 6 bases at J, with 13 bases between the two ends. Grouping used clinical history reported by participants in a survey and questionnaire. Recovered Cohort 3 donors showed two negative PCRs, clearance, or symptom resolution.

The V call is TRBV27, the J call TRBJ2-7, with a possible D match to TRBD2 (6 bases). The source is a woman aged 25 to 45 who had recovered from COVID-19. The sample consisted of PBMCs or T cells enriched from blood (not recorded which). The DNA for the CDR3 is TGTGCCAGCAGTTGGAGCACGGAGGGCGAGCAGTACTTC. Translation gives CASSWSTEGEQYF.